This T cell receptor beta chain was recorded in a study of regulatory T cells in long-lasting Graves disease. General study results and limits: Patients with persistent disease showed a bias toward TRBV28, TRBJ1-2 and TRBJ2-5. Lower TCR diversity characterized persistent Graves' patients relative to newly diagnosed patients. Comparison showed that persistent patients shared more public clonotypes (under 3,000) than new patients (roughly 1,000).

This clonotype appeared many times. The antigen remains undetermined. Between the trimmed V and J ends, which lost 7 bases and 0 bases, there was a span of 18 bases. The CDR3 loop spans 17 amino acids. Building of the TCR beta libraries involved iRepertoire HTBI primers and Arm-PCR of CDR3 regions. TCRdb used MiXCR to reprocess the multiplex PCR reads, holding one entry per CDR3 protein. The table lists fewer than 400,000 distinct CDR3 sequences, 15% to 20% of them singletons. Time point denoted: newly diagnosed GD, antithyroid drugs for less than 3 months. PBMCs provided the RNA from which the TCR library was made. One endocrinology department in Xi'an, China, was where patients came from.

This sequence was found in a female donor with Graves disease. The chain has TRBV12-3 or TRBV12-4 and TRBJ2-2, with D possibly being TRBD1 or TRBD2 (6 bases each). The sample consisted of peripheral blood mononuclear cells (PBMCs), taken at new diagnosis, from a patient treated with antithyroid drugs. CDR3 sequence (DNA): TGTGCCAGCACGTTTAGCGGACAGCTCACGAACACCGGGGAGCTGTTTTTT. Translated, it gives CASTFSGQLTNTGELFF.